A selection of T cell receptor beta chains follows, all from one sample in a study of PD-1 blockade in classical Hodgkin lymphoma. Assay used: immunoSEQ multiplex PCR; TCRdb lists only in-frame clones, some missing. The sample lists some 14,000 clones; approximately 91% were seen once. Sequencing was performed on CD8+ T cells from blood, taken before the fourth cycle of nivolumab. These receptors were collected from a human donor with classical Hodgkin lymphoma. Each CDR3 is given with its conserved first and last residue. The order of the fields is V gene, D gene, J gene, CDR3 protein. A D gene is named only where the DNA matches it firmly.

V gene: TRBV7-9; D gene: TRBD2; J gene: TRBJ2-1; CDR3 protein: CASSSPRLAETEQFF
V gene: TRBV4-1; D gene: .; J gene: TRBJ1-1; CDR3 protein: CASSQEPGVNTEAFF
V gene: TRBV9; D gene: .; J gene: TRBJ2-1; CDR3 protein: CASSFTGYEQFF
V gene: TRBV9; D gene: TRBD2; J gene: TRBJ2-2; CDR3 protein: CASGSSGGPGELFF
V gene: TRBV27; D gene: .; J gene: TRBJ1-2; CDR3 protein: CASSSTGPRGPYGYTF
V gene: TRBV13; D gene: TRBD1; J gene: TRBJ2-1; CDR3 protein: CASSNQTGPNEQFF
V gene: TRBV2; D gene: .; J gene: TRBJ2-7; CDR3 protein: CATIMGTSTYEQYF
V gene: TRBV5-1; D gene: TRBD1; J gene: TRBJ2-3; CDR3 protein: CASSLEGQGADTQYF
V gene: TRBV13; D gene: TRBD2; J gene: TRBJ2-1; CDR3 protein: CASSLRLAGGPYEQFF
V gene: TRBV28; D gene: TRBD1; J gene: TRBJ1-1; CDR3 protein: CASTLTGLAFF
V gene: TRBV7-2; D gene: TRBD2; J gene: TRBJ2-1; CDR3 protein: CASSLVLAGGLSYNEQFF
V gene: TRBV7-9; D gene: TRBD2; J gene: TRBJ2-5; CDR3 protein: CASSLDRLGRAWETQYF
V gene: TRBV19; D gene: .; J gene: TRBJ1-2; CDR3 protein: CASSIVSSNYGYTF
V gene: TRBV4-1; D gene: TRBD1; J gene: TRBJ1-1; CDR3 protein: CASSQDTRTGGATEAFF
V gene: TRBV27; D gene: TRBD2; J gene: TRBJ2-7; CDR3 protein: CASSFVAGGPTKQYF
V gene: TRBV28; D gene: TRBD1; J gene: TRBJ1-5; CDR3 protein: CASSRTGEGGNQPQHF
V gene: TRBV27; D gene: .; J gene: TRBJ1-1; CDR3 protein: CASSFQAGTEAFF
V gene: TRBV9; D gene: .; J gene: TRBJ2-7; CDR3 protein: CASSEGGSNYEQYF
V gene: TRBV7-2; D gene: TRBD2; J gene: TRBJ2-3; CDR3 protein: CASSDRLAGTDTQYF
V gene: TRBV7-9; D gene: .; J gene: TRBJ2-3; CDR3 protein: CASSLGPARGAHLDTQYF
V gene: TRBV2; D gene: TRBD2; J gene: TRBJ2-3; CDR3 protein: CASSEGLAGTTDTQYF
V gene: TRBV7-8; D gene: .; J gene: TRBJ2-7; CDR3 protein: CASSPFGSGPTYEQYF
V gene: TRBV19; D gene: TRBD2; J gene: TRBJ2-1; CDR3 protein: CASSISGGPYNEQFF
V gene: TRBV2; D gene: .; J gene: TRBJ2-1; CDR3 protein: CASSEVTALQNEQFF
V gene: TRBV27; D gene: .; J gene: TRBJ2-1; CDR3 protein: CASSLSMAGEQFF
V gene: TRBV13; D gene: .; J gene: TRBJ1-4; CDR3 protein: CASSLGEKLFF
V gene: TRBV29-1; D gene: .; J gene: TRBJ2-2; CDR3 protein: CSATDTGELFF
V gene: TRBV5-4; D gene: TRBD1; J gene: TRBJ1-2; CDR3 protein: CASSLARGSGYGYTF